The 22 T cell receptor beta chains below all came from one sample that was sequenced in a study of beta chain features in type 1 diabetes. Study conclusions and caveats: Patients with Type 1 diabetes showed moderately but significantly shorter TCRB CDR3s in all four CD4+ subsets.

Reverse transcribing all isolated RNA meant expressed TCRB transcripts were sequenced. Sequencing used immunoSEQ multiplex PCR; TCRdb keeps in-frame clones, though not all of them. The repertoire consists of about 170,000 clones, with approximately 7.8% occurring once and the leading ten covering about 0.95%. These receptors' antigens are unknown. The sample comprised central memory CD4+ T cells from blood. The receptor set was obtained from a woman in her thirties or forties with type 1 diabetes.

Details on this clone: Sequence at one end of the junction differs from germline and may be a read error. The chain has TRBV4-1 and TRBJ1-1; D not resolved. Germline V CDR1 and CDR2: MGHRA, YSYEKL. The CDR3 loop spans 15 amino acids. This CDR3 is CASSQDGWRETEAFF. CDR3 nucleotide sequence: TGTGCCAGCAGCCAAGATGGCTGGAGGGAGACTGAAGCTTTCTTT.

This clone was recorded a few times. The chain has TRBV7-8 and TRBJ1-2; 8 bases are a match to TRBD1. CDR3 length: 12 amino acids. Germline CDR1 and CDR2: SGHVS and FQNEAQ. J lost 8 bases, V lost 3 bases, and 2 bases had no gene match. Here the CDR3 reads CASSFDRGGYTF. The CDR3 region has the DNA TGTGCCAGCAGCTTCGACAGGGGCGGCTACACCTTC.

This clone was recorded a few times. The V and J genes are TRBV7-9 and TRBJ2-7, with D uncertain. Germline V gene lookup returns CDR1 SEHNR and CDR2 FQNEAQ (reference sequence). CDR3 length: 16 residues. Trimming took off 2 bases at V and 0 bases at J, with 14 bases between the two ends. For the CDR3, the DNA is TGTGCCAGCAGCTTAACTCCCGATCCAAGCTCCTACGAGCAGTACTTC. It yields the protein CASSLTPDPSSYEQYF.

The rearrangement links TRBV10-3 to TRBJ2-7, with TRBD2 matching over 10 bases. Germline loops: CDR1 ENHRY, CDR2 SYGVKD. This CDR3 is built from 14 residues. The V and J ends lost 4 bases and 2 bases, in that order; junction bases with no gene match: 2. This CDR3 is CAISATSGTYEQYF. In nucleotides, the CDR3 is TGTGCCATCAGTGCAACTAGCGGGACCTACGAGCAGTACTTC.

This clone was seen only a few times. The rearrangement joins TRBV7-9 to TRBJ2-3, with D tentatively TRBD2 (6 bases). V lost 7 bases and J 6 bases, leaving 17 bases between the germline ends. Germline V gives CDR1 SEHNR, CDR2 FQNEAQ (reference sequence). CDR3 length equals 14 residues. The DNA for the CDR3 is TGTGCCAGCACCCGAGGAGGGGCTACCGATACGCAGTATTTT. Residues: CASTRGGATDTQYF.

This chain's CDR3 is CASLQGNNEKLFF. The CDR3 DNA follows: TGTGCCAGCCTACAGGGCAACAATGAAAAACTGTTTTTT. The chain is built from TRBV6-6 and TRBJ1-4; a possible D gene is TRBD1 (6 bases). V gave up 8 bases and J gave up 5 bases, with 12 bases separating them. The CDR3 is made up of 13 amino acids. Germline-derived CDR1 and CDR2 are MNHNY and SVGAGI (reference sequence).

This clone occurred many times. The chain combines TRBV4-3 with TRBJ1-6; D ambiguous. From germline, CDR1 is LGHNA and CDR2 YSLEER. The CDR3 is 15 amino acids. V lost 6 bases and J lost 6, with 15 bases in between. CDR3 in amino acids: CASRQLEAANSPLHF. Written as DNA, the CDR3 is TGCGCCAGCAGACAGCTGGAGGCGGCTAATTCACCCCTCCACTTT.

The V and J genes are TRBV7-3 and TRBJ2-7, with 9 bases that match TRBD1. The ends lost 5 bases at V and 5 bases at J; junction bases unmatched: 4. Germline lookup yields CDR1 SGHTA and CDR2 FQGTGA. There are 13 residues in the CDR3. Here the CDR3 reads CASSVQGADEQYF. The CDR3 DNA sequence: TGTGCCAGCAGCGTACAGGGGGCGGACGAGCAGTACTTC. The complete variable domain, with remaining parts taken from reference TRBV7-3 and TRBJ2-7, reads GAGVSQTPSNKVTEKGKYVELRCDPISGHTALYWYRQSLGQGPEFLIYFQGTGAADDSGLPNDRFFAVRPEGSVSTLKIQRTERGDSAVYLCASSVQGADEQYFGPGTRLTVT.

A few counts support this clone. The chain combines TRBV7-8 with TRBJ1-5; TRBD1 aligns across 7 bases. The CDR3 contains 15 residues. Germline V gives CDR1 SGHVS, CDR2 FQNEAQ. Trimming at V came to 1 base and at J to 7 bases, leaving 7 bases not matched to a gene. CDR3 DNA: TGTGCCAGCAGCTTAGGGGACAGAAACTCCCAGCCCCAGCATTTT. This translates into CASSLGDRNSQPQHF. Filled out from reference TRBV7-8 and TRBJ1-5, the complete variable domain reads GAGVSQSPRYKVAKRGQDVALRCDPISGHVSLFWYQQALGQGPEFLTYFQNEAQLDKSGLPSDRFFAERPEGSVSTLKIQRTQQEDSAVYLCASSLGDRNSQPQHFGDGTRLSIL.

This sequence joins TRBV5-1 and TRBJ1-1, with D maybe TRBD1 (6 bases). Germline V lookup: CDR1 SGHRS, CDR2 YFSETQ. Trimming cost V 3 bases and J 7 bases, with 19 bases left between them. The CDR3 consists of 15 residues. DNA of the CDR3: TGCGCCAGCAGCTCCTCATCGCGACAGGCGGGTGAAGCTTTCTTT. This translates into CASSSSSRQAGEAFF.

V gene TRBV11-3 combines with J gene TRBJ2-7, with 7 bases fitting TRBD1. CDR1 is SGHNT, CDR2 YENEEA, per germline. The CDR3 is made up of 15 amino acids. V was clipped by 1 base and J by 3 bases; unmatched bases: 6. CDR3 protein: CASSLGPGQNYEQYF. The CDR3, as DNA: TGTGCCAGCAGCTTAGGGCCGGGACAGAACTACGAGCAGTACTTC.

The chain combines TRBV5-4 with TRBJ2-1; D gene ambiguous. From germline, CDR1 is SGHNT and CDR2 YYREEE (reference sequence). Trimming took 0 bases from V and 6 from J, leaving 13 bases between them. CDR3 length equals 15 residues. CDR3 sequence: CASSLETARSNEQFF. The CDR3, as DNA: TGTGCCAGCAGCTTGGAGACGGCTAGGTCCAATGAGCAGTTCTTC.

This clone was seen more than once but under ten times. V usage is TRBV9 and J usage is TRBJ2-3, with D maybe TRBD2 (6 bases). This CDR3 is 15 amino acids long. Deletions cut 4 bases from V and 2 bases from J, with 14 bases between. Per germline, CDR1 SGDLS and CDR2 YYNGEE. The CDR3 DNA reads TGTGCCAGCAGCCCCCGCGGCGGGAACACAGATACGCAGTATTTT. Its protein is CASSPRGGNTDTQYF.

The rearrangement links TRBV5-1 to TRBJ2-7, with 7 bases matching TRBD2. The junction had 6 bases not matched to a gene; V was cut back by 0 bases and J by 9 bases. CDR1 and CDR2 (germline): SGHRS, YFSETQ. This CDR3 has 13 residues. The chain's CDR3 is CASSLEGEGGQYF. CDR3 nucleotide sequence: TGCGCCAGCAGCTTGGAAGGGGAGGGCGGGCAGTACTTC. Looking up the rest from reference TRBV5-1 and TRBJ2-7 gives the full variable domain: KAGVTQTPRYLIKTRGQQVTLSCSPISGHRSVSWYQQTPGQGLQFLFEYFSETQRNKGNFPGRFSGRQFSNSRSEMNVSTLELGDSALYLCASSLEGEGGQYFGPGTRLTVT.

The chain recombines TRBV7-2 with TRBJ1-2; a weak D match, TRBD1 (5 bases). CDR1 is SGHTA and CDR2 is FQGNSA in the germline V gene. V was cut by 0 bases and J by 8 bases, with 13 bases left in between. The CDR3 has 14 residues. CDR3 loop: CASSLAPTDQGYTF. The CDR3 nucleotides read TGTGCCAGCAGCTTAGCACCGACAGATCAGGGCTACACCTTC.

This clone occurred a few times. J is TRBJ1-5 and V is TRBV19; no reliable D call. The V end lost 5 bases, the J end lost 5 bases, and 10 bases lay between the germline ends. The length of the CDR3 is 13 residues. CDR1 LNHDA and CDR2 SQIVND come from the germline V gene (reference sequence). The CDR3 protein is CASSPGNDQPQHF. CDR3 in DNA: TGTGCCAGTAGTCCCGGGAACGATCAGCCCCAGCATTTT.

This clone was seen many times. This rearrangement joins TRBV7-9 to TRBJ2-5; 10 bases align to TRBD2. Germline V gene sequence: CDR1 SEHNR, CDR2 FQNEAQ (reference sequence). Trimming removed 5 bases from V and 5 bases from J; junction bases left unmatched: 8. The CDR3 runs to 15 residues. This CDR3 reads CASSPWTSGGETQYF. The DNA of the CDR3 is TGTGCCAGCAGCCCGTGGACTAGCGGCGGGGAGACCCAGTACTTC.

This clone was recorded a few times. The V gene is TRBV30, the J gene TRBJ2-2, with 8 bases that match TRBD1. From germline, CDR1 is GTSNPN and CDR2 SVGIG (reference sequence). The CDR3 runs 15 residues. V gave up 8 bases and J gave up 5 bases; unmatched junction bases: 13. The CDR3 reads CAGLDRGVQTGELFF. The CDR3 region has the DNA TGTGCCGGGCTAGACAGGGGAGTACAAACCGGGGAGCTGTTTTTT.

The chain carries TRBV28 and TRBJ2-7, with 8 bases aligning to TRBD2. CDR1 and CDR2 from the germline V gene are MDHEN and SYDVKM. With V trimmed by 6 bases and J by 7 bases, 20 bases remained unmatched. The CDR3 runs to 17 residues. This CDR3 reads CASRFPSSGLVVSEQYF. DNA for the CDR3: TGTGCCAGCAGGTTCCCTTCCTCGGGACTAGTGGTTTCGGAGCAGTACTTC.

This clone was seen many times. This sequence joins TRBV28 and TRBJ2-7; D is possibly TRBD2 (6 bases). The CDR3 extends over 15 amino acids. Germline values: CDR1 MDHEN, CDR2 SYDVKM. V shed 5 bases and J shed 4 bases, with 18 bases lying between them. As DNA, the CDR3 is TGTGCCAGCAGTCCGTACGGCGGGAATAGGTACGAGCAGTACTTC. Protein product: CASSPYGGNRYEQYF.

This clone showed up many times. The chain recombines TRBV5-4 with TRBJ2-5, with D unclear. Per the germline V gene, CDR1 is SGHNT and CDR2 is YYREEE (reference sequence). V was clipped by 0 bases and J by 5 bases, with 17 bases between them. The CDR3 consists of 16 residues. CDR3 loop: CASSLVVGFAGETQYF. The CDR3 bases are TGTGCCAGCAGCTTGGTGGTGGGTTTTGCCGGGGAGACCCAGTACTTC. The whole variable domain, filled in from reference TRBV5-4 and TRBJ2-5, reads ETGVTQSPTHLIKTRGQQVTLRCSSQSGHNTVSWYQQALGQGPQFIFQYYREEENGRGNFPPRFSGLQFPNYSSELNVNALELDDSALYLCASSLVVGFAGETQYFGPGTRLLVL.

The V call is TRBV7-9, the J call TRBJ1-3; D not certain. The CDR3 contains 16 residues. Looked up from germline, CDR1 is SEHNR and CDR2 is FQNEAQ (reference sequence). V was shortened by 1 base and J by 3 bases, with 13 bases between the two germline ends. CDR3 loop: CASSLGAQFFGNTIYF. The CDR3, as DNA: TGTGCCAGCAGCTTAGGGGCCCAGTTTTTTGGAAACACCATATATTTT.